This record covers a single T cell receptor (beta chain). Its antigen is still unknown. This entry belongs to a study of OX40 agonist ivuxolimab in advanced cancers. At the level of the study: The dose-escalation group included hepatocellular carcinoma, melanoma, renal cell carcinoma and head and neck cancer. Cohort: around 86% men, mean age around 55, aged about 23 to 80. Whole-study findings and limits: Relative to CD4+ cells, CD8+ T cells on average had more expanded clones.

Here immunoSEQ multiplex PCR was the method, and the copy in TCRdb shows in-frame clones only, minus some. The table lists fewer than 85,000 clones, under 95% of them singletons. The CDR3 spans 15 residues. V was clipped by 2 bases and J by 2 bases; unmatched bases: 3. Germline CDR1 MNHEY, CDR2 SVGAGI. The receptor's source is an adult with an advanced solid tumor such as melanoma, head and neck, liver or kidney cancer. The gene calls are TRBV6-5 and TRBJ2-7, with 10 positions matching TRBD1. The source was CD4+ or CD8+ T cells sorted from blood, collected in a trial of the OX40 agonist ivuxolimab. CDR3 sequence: CASSYGTGDPYEQYF. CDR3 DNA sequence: TGTGCCAGCAGTTACGGGACAGGGGACCCCTACGAGCAGTACTTC.